The present T cell receptor beta chain was sequenced within a study of vaccination and CD4 T cells after COVID-19. The wider study: Once diagnosed, patients had post-COVID samples drawn a median roughly 110 days later (range 35 to 161).

This clonotype came up once. TCRdb reprocessed the PCR reads via MiXCR and lists one record per CDR3 protein. This table holds 11,000 to 15,000 distinct CDR3 sequences, 69% found once. Germline V gene lookup returns CDR1 MNHEY and CDR2 SMNVEV (reference sequence). The CDR3 length is 13 residues. The V gene lost 4 bases and the J gene lost 7 bases, with 11 bases spanning the gap. The sample consisted of CD4+ T cells from blood, taken after SARS-CoV-2 vaccination. The chain employs TRBV27 and TRBJ1-5, with unresolved D. This sequence was found in a human donor who had recovered from COVID-19. In nucleotides, the CDR3 is TGTGCCAGCAGTTCCCAGAGGAACCAGCCCCAGCATTTT. Its translation is CASSSQRNQPQHF.